A single sample gave rise to the 9 T cell receptor beta chains below, sequenced in a study of blood T cell repertoires in COVID-19. Profiling relied on immunoSEQ multiplex PCR, and the TCRdb table lists in-frame clones only, not all of them. This sample has around 190,000 clones, with approximately 85% found just once. Sample: peripheral blood. All receptors derive from a woman at least 80 years old with acute or convalescent COVID-19.

The CDR3 spells CASSEFRAGTTGELFF. The CDR3 nucleotides read TGCGCCAGCAGTGAGTTTCGAGCGGGAACCACCGGGGAGCTGTTTTTT. V and J are TRBV10-1 and TRBJ2-2, with 7 nucleotides matching TRBD2. V dropped 1 base and J dropped 4; count of bases not matched to a gene: 6. Germline V lookup: CDR1 WNHNN, CDR2 SYGVQD (reference sequence). The CDR3 sequence is 16 residues long.

This clone was seen only once. This chain uses TRBV19 with TRBJ1-2; the D gene is possibly TRBD1 (5 bases). The ends were cut back, 6 bases at V and 7 bases at J, with 9 bases in the middle. There are 11 residues in the CDR3. CDR1 and CDR2 from the germline V gene are LNHDA and SQIVND (reference sequence). The CDR3 sequence is CASSIGGGYTF. CDR3 DNA: TGTGCCAGTAGCATCGGGGGTGGCTACACCTTC.

The chain links TRBV6-2 or TRBV6-3 to TRBJ2-2; 8 positions agree with TRBD2. Looked up from germline, CDR1 is MNHEY and CDR2 is SVGEGT. The CDR3 length is 15 residues. V lost 2 bases to trimming and J lost 6 bases; unmatched junction nucleotides: 5. The CDR3 nucleotides are TGTGCCAGCAGTTACGTAGCGGGAAACGCCGGGGAGCTGTTTTTT. Protein product: CASSYVAGNAGELFF.

The J gene is TRBJ1-4, the V gene TRBV27; D might be TRBD1 (6 bases). The V end was cut by 6 bases, the J end by 4 bases, with 18 bases between. The CDR3 runs 16 residues. Germline CDR1 and CDR2: MNHEY and SMNVEV (reference sequence). The CDR3, as DNA: TGTGCCAGCAGCCCGGGGGGGGCGCATGGTAATGAAAAACTGTTTTTT. Its translation is CASSPGGAHGNEKLFF.

This chain uses TRBV5-1 with TRBJ2-6; 7 bases line up with TRBD1. The ends lost 4 bases at V and 2 bases at J; junction bases unmatched: 3. Germline assignment: CDR1 SGHRS and CDR2 YFSETQ. The CDR3 is made up of 15 amino acids. The CDR3 is CASSPDRAGANVLTF. The CDR3 DNA follows: TGCGCCAGCAGCCCTGACAGGGCTGGGGCCAACGTCCTGACTTTC.

In its sample, this clone was seen once. This chain links TRBV3-1 (or the pseudogene TRBV3-2) with TRBJ1-1; TRBD1 aligns across 9 bases. CDR3 length: 15 residues. Germline CDR1 LGHDT, CDR2 YNNKEL (reference sequence). J lost 2 bases, V lost 4 bases, and 5 bases had no gene match. CDR3 DNA sequence: TGTGCCAGCAGCCCCGCGGGACAGGGCAACACTGAAGCTTTCTTT. Translated, it gives CASSPAGQGNTEAFF.

The chain links TRBV3-1 (or the pseudogene TRBV3-2) to TRBJ2-5; D is perhaps TRBD1 (6 bases). Trimming shortened V by 2 bases and J by 1 base, and 8 bases separated the two germline ends. Per the germline V gene, CDR1 is LGHDT and CDR2 is YNNKEL (reference sequence). This CDR3 region has 14 residues. In nucleotides, the CDR3 is TGTGCCAGCAGCCAACAGGGGTCCCAAGAGACCCAGTACTTC. It yields the protein CASSQQGSQETQYF.

The V call is TRBV28, the J call TRBJ1-2; D call uncertain. The CDR3 length is 13 residues. Per the germline V gene, CDR1 is MDHEN and CDR2 is SYDVKM. Trimming took 2 bases from V and 8 from J, leaving 12 bases between them. In nucleotides, the CDR3 is TGTGCCAGCAGTTTAGACACCCTGCGAGGCTACACCTTC. Residues: CASSLDTLRGYTF.

This chain connects TRBV19 to TRBJ1-1, with D possibly matching TRBD1 (6 bases). Trimming pared 1 base from V and 0 bases from J, leaving 12 bases between. Germline CDR1 is LNHDA and CDR2 is SQIVND (reference sequence). The CDR3 is 16 residues long. CDR3 bases: TGTGCCAGTAGTATAGGCAGGGGCAATATGAACACTGAAGCTTTCTTT. Its protein product is CASSIGRGNMNTEAFF.